This TCR beta chain was found in a study of blood T cell repertoires in COVID-19. The assay was immunoSEQ multiplex PCR, and TCRdb's table has in-frame clones only and misses some. Of 90,000 to 120,000 clones listed, approximately 62% were seen once; the top ten hold about 6.5%. With V trimmed by 3 bases and J by 3 bases, 7 bases remained unmatched. There are 15 residues in the CDR3. Germline lookup yields CDR1 LNHDA and CDR2 SQIVND (reference sequence). What was sequenced was peripheral blood. This clonotype was sampled from a man at least 80 years old with acute or convalescent COVID-19. This chain uses TRBV19 with TRBJ1-2; TRBD1 aligns across 7 bases. In DNA, the CDR3 is TGTGCCAGTAGTATGATACAGGGGAACGACTATGGCTACACCTTC. Amino acids: CASSMIQGNDYGYTF.